These 2 T cell receptor beta chains share one sample of origin, sequenced in a study of shared T cell receptors in the human thymus. Only in-frame clones appear in the TCRdb table, and some are missing; sequencing was by immunoSEQ multiplex PCR. The sample has approximately 400,000 clones; approximately 95% are singletons. Sequenced sample: thymocytes. All receptors come from a human donor.

V usage is TRBV10-1 and J usage is TRBJ2-1, with TRBD2 identical over 9 bases. The CDR3 length is 17 residues. CDR1 and CDR2 (germline): WNHNN, SYGVQD (reference sequence). Unmatched junction bases numbered 11, after V lost 3 bases and J lost 5 bases. The CDR3 DNA follows: TGCGCCAGCAGTGAAGTAGCGGGAGATTCATCCAACAATGAGCAGTTCTTC. It is translated as CASSEVAGDSSNNEQFF.

The rearrangement uses TRBV10-1 and TRBJ2-1; 8 bases agree with TRBD2. Germline-derived CDR1 and CDR2 are WNHNN and SYGVQD (reference sequence). CDR3 length: 15 amino acids. The V segment lost 4 bases and the J segment 6 bases; nucleotides outside the gene matches: 8. As DNA, the CDR3 is TGCGCCAGCAGTGCCTACGCGGGAGGTTTCAATGAGCAGTTCTTC. It specifies CASSAYAGGFNEQFF.